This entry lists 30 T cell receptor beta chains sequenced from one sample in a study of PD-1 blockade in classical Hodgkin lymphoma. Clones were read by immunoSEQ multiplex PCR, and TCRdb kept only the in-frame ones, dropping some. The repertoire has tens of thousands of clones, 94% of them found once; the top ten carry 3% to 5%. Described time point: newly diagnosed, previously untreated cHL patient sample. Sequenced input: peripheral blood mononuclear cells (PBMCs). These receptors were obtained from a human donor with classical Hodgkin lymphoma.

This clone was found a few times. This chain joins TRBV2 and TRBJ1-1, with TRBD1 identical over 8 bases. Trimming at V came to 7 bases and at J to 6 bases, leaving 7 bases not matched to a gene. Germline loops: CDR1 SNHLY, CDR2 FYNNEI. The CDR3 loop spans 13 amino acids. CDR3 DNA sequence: TGTGCCAGCAAATCGGAGGACAGGGCTGAAGCTTTCTTT. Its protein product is CASKSEDRAEAFF.

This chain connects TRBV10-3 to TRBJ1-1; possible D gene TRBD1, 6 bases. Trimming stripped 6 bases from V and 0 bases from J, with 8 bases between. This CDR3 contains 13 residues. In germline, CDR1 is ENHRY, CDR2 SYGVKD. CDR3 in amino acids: CAIRDSLNTEAFF. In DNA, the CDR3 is TGTGCCATCAGGGACAGTTTGAACACTGAAGCTTTCTTT.

CDR3 amino acids: CASSWWPVTGELFF. The CDR3 DNA is TGTGCCAGCAGTTGGTGGCCGGTCACCGGGGAGCTGTTTTTT. V and J are TRBV27 and TRBJ2-2; no firm D call. Trimming took 4 bases from V and 4 from J, leaving 10 bases between them. The CDR3 runs to 14 residues. Germline V gene sequence: CDR1 MNHEY, CDR2 SMNVEV (reference sequence).

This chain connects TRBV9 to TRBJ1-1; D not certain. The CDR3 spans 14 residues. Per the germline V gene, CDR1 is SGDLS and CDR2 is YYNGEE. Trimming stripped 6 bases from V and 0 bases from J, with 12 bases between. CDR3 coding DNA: TGTGCCAGCACCCCGGCCTTGATGAACACTGAAGCTTTCTTT. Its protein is CASTPALMNTEAFF.

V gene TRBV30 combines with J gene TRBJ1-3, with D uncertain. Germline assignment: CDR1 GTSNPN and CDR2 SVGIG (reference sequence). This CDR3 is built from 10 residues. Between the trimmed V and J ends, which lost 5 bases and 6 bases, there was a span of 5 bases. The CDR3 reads CAWLANTIYF. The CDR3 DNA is TGTGCCTGGTTGGCAAACACCATATATTTT. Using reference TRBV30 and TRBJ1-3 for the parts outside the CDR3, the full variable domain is SQTIHQWPATLVQPVGSPLSLECTVEGTSNPNLYWYRQAAGRGLQLLFYSVGIGQISSEVPQNLSASRPQDRQFILSSKKLLLSDSGFYLCAWLANTIYFGEGSWLTVV.

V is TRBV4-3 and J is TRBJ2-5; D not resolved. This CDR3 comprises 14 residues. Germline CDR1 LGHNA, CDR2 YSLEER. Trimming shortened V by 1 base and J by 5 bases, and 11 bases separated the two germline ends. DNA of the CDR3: TGCGCCAGCAGCCAAGGCTTGGGTCGGGAGACCCAGTACTTC. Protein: CASSQGLGRETQYF.

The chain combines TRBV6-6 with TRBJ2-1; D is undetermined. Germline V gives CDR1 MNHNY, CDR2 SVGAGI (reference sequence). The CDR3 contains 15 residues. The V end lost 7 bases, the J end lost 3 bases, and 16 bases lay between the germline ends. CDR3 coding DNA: TGTGCCAGCACGCATGACATAACCTTCTACAATGAGCAGTTCTTC. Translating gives CASTHDITFYNEQFF.

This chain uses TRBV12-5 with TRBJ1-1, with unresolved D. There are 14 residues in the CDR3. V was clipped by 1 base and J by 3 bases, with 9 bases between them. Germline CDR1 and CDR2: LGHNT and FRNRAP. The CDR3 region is CASGLGGEYTEAFF. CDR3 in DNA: TGTGCTAGTGGTTTGGGGGGAGAGTACACTGAAGCTTTCTTT.

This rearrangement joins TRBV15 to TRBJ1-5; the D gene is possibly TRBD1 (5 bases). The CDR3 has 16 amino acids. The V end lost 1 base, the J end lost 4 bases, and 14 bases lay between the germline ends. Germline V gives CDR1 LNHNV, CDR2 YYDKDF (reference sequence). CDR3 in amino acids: CATSRALEGPNQPQHF. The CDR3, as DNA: TGTGCCACCAGCAGAGCCCTGGAGGGGCCGAATCAGCCCCAGCATTTT.

The CDR3, as DNA: TGTGCCAGTAGTAGCGGGACAGATTTTAAGCCCCAGCATTTT. It is translated as CASSSGTDFKPQHF. V and J are TRBV19 and TRBJ1-5; 7 bases are a match to TRBD1. CDR1 LNHDA and CDR2 SQIVND come from the germline V gene (reference sequence). The length of the CDR3 is 14 residues. Losses at the gene ends were 4 bases for V and 8 bases for J; bases not matched to a gene: 8.

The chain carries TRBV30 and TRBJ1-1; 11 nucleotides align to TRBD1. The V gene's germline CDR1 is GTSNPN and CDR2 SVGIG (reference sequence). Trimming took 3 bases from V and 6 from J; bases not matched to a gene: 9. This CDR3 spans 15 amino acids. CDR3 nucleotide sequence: TGTGCCTGGAGCGGCTGGGGACAGGGGGAAGCTGAAGCTTTCTTT. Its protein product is CAWSGWGQGEAEAFF.

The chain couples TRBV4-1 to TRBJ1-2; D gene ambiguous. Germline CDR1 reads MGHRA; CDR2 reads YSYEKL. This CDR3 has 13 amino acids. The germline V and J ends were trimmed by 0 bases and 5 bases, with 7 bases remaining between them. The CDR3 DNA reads TGCGCCAGCAGCCAAGATCGAGATTATGGCTACACCTTC. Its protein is CASSQDRDYGYTF.

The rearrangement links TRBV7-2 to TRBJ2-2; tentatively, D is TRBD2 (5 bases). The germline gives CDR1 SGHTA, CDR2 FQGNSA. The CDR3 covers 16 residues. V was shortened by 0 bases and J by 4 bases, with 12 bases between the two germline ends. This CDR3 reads CASSLAGRGITGELFF. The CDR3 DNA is TGTGCCAGCAGCTTAGCTGGCCGGGGTATCACCGGGGAGCTGTTTTTT.

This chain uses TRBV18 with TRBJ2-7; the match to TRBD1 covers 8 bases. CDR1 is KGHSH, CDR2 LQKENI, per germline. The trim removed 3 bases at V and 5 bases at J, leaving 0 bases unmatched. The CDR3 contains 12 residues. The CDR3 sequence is CASSPTGDEQYF. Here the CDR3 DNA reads TGTGCCAGCTCACCGACAGGGGACGAGCAGTACTTC.

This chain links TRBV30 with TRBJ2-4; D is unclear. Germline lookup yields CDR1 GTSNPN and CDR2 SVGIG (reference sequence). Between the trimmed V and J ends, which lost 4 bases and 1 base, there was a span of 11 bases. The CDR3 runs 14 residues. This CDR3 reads CAWNDLGAKNIQYF. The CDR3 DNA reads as TGTGCCTGGAACGATCTTGGGGCCAAAAACATTCAGTACTTC.

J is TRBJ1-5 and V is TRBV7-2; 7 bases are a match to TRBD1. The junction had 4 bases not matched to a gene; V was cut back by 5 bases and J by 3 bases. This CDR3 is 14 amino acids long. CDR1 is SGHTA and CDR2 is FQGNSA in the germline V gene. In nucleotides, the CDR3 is TGTGCCAGCAGCGAGGGACAGATCAATCAGCCCCAGCATTTT. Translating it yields CASSEGQINQPQHF.

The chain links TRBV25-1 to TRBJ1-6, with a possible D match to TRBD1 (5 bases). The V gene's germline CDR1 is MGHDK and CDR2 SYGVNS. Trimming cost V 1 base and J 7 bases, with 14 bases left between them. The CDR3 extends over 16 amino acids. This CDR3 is CASSELLGGENSPLHF. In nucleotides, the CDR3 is TGTGCCAGCAGTGAATTGTTGGGGGGTGAGAATTCACCCCTCCACTTT. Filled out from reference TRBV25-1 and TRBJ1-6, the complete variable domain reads EADIYQTPRYLVIGTGKKITLECSQTMGHDKMYWYQQDPGMELHLIHYSYGVNSTEKGDLSSESTVSRIRTEHFPLTLESARPSHTSQYLCASSELLGGENSPLHFGNGTRLTVT.

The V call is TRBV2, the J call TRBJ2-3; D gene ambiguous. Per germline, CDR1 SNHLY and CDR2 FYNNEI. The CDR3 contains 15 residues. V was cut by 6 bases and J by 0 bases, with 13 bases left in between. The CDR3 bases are TGTGCCAGCAGCGCCCGGACCACTAGCACAGATACGCAGTATTTT. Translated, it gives CASSARTTSTDTQYF.

The CDR3 DNA reads as TGTGCCAGCAGCTTACAGGGATTCTCCTACGAGCAGTACTTC. The encoded protein is CASSLQGFSYEQYF. J is TRBJ2-7 and V is TRBV11-2; perhaps TRBD1 as D (5 bases). The V end was cut by 2 bases, the J end by 0 bases, with 8 bases between. This CDR3 is 14 amino acids long. CDR1 and CDR2 (germline): SGHAT, FQNNGV.

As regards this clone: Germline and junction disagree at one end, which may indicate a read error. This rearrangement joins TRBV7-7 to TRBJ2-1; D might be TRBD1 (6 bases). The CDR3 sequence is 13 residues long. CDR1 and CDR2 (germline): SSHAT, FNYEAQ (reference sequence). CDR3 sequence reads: CASSSHRVGEQFF. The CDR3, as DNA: TGTGCTAGCAGTTCTCACAGGGTCGGTGAGCAGTTCTTC.

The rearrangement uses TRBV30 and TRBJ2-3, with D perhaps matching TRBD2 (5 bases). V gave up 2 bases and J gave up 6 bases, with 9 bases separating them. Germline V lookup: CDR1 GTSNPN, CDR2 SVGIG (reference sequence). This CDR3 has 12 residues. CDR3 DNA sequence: TGTGCCTGGAGTCAAACGGGGGATACGCAGTATTTT. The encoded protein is CAWSQTGDTQYF.

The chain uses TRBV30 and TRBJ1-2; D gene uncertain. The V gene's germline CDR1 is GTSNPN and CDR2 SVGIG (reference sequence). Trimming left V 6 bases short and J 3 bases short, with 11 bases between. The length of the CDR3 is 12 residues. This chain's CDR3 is CACLQSDYGYTF. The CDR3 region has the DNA TGTGCCTGTCTACAGTCCGACTATGGCTACACCTTC.

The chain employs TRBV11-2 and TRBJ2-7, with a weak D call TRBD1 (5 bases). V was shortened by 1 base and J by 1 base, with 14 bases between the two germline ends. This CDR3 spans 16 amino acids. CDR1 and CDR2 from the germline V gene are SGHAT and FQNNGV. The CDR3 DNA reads TGTGCCAGCAGCTTAGTGTGGGGCCGGGTGTCCTACGAGCAGTACTTC. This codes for CASSLVWGRVSYEQYF.

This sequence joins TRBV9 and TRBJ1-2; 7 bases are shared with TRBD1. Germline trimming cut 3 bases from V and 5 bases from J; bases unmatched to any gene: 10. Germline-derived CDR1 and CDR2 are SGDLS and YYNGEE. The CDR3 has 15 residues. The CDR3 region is CASSAEGQFGYGYTF. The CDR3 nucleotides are TGTGCCAGCAGCGCAGAGGGACAGTTCGGATATGGCTACACCTTC.

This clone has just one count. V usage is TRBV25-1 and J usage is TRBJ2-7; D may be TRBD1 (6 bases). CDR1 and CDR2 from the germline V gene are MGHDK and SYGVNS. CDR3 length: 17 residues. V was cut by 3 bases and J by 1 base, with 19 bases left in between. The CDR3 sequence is CASSEGQGLVGSYEQYF. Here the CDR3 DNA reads TGTGCCAGCAGTGAGGGGCAGGGGCTGGTCGGTTCCTACGAGCAGTACTTC.

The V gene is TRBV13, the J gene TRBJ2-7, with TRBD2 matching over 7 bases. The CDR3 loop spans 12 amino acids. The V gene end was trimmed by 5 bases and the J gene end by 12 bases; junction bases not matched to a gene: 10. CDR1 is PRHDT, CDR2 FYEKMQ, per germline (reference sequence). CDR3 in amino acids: CASSRFRDYAYF. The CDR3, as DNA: TGTGCCAGCAGCCGGTTCCGGGACTACGCGTACTTC.

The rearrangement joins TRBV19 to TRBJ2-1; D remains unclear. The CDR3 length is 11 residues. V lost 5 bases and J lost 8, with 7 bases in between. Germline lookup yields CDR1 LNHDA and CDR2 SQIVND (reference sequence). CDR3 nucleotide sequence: TGTGCCAGTAGTCGTTGGGATGAGCAGTTCTTC. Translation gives CASSRWDEQFF.

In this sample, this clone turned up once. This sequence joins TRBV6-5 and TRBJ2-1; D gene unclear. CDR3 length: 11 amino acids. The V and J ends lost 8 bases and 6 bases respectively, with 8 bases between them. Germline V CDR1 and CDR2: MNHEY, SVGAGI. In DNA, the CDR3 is TGTGCCAGCTCCGCGGTCAATGAGCAGTTCTTC. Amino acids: CASSAVNEQFF.

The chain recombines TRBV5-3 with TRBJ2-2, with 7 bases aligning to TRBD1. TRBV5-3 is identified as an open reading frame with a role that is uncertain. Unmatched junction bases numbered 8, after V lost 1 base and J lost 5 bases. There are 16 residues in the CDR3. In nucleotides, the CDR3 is TGTGCCAGAAGCTTGAGTACAGGGGAAACAACCGGGGAGCTGTTTTTT. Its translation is CARSLSTGETTGELFF.

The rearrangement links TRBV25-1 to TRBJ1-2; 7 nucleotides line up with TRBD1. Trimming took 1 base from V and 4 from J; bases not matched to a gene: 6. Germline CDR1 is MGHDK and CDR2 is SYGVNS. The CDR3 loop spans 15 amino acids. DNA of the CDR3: TGTGCCAGCAGTGAATCCCCGACAGGGACCTATGGCTACACCTTC. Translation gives CASSESPTGTYGYTF.